This is a list of T cell receptor beta chains from one sample in a study of shared T cell receptors in the human thymus. Produced via immunoSEQ multiplex PCR; TCRdb's table is partial and in-frame only. In the table there are 540,000 or so clones, about 84% of which are singletons. This sample also appeared in a second study, on human thymus T cells.

The sequenced sample consisted of thymocytes. These TCRs come from a boy in the first two years of life with a congenital heart defect. The CDR3 runs from the conserved cysteine through the conserved F or W. D genes are given only for firm matches.

j_gene,v_gene,d_gene,CDR3aa
TRBJ2-1,TRBV2,.,CASSDEGPGHGGEQFF
TRBJ2-5,TRBV28,TRBD2,CASSFKLGGGRETQYF
TRBJ2-7,TRBV28,.,CASSISPVADGSSYEQYF
TRBJ2-2,TRBV15,TRBD2,CATSAAAGGNGTGELFF
TRBJ1-3,TRBV27,.,CASSLPVLLPGNTIYF
TRBJ2-7,TRBV28,TRBD1,CASSLFYGQGVVYEQYF
TRBJ2-6,TRBV15,TRBD2,CATSRDLRLAGVSPGANVLTF
TRBJ2-3,TRBV27,TRBD2,CASSYRSSGSADTQYF
TRBJ2-7,TRBV27,TRBD2,CASSLKREDYEQYF
TRBJ1-2,TRBV27,.,CASSLFGGYGYTF
TRBJ2-7,TRBV5-4,.,CASSLSGDTYEQYF
TRBJ2-3,TRBV18,TRBD1,CASSRDREGTDTQYF
TRBJ2-2,TRBV4-3,TRBD2,CASSQDGGDLTGELFF
TRBJ2-7,TRBV12-5,.,CASALVGGREGAYEQYF
TRBJ2-7,TRBV27,TRBD2,CASSPTSAGEQYF
TRBJ1-3,TRBV27,.,CASSQGGVSGNTIYF
TRBJ2-3,TRBV6-4,.,CASSDWGSGSSDTQYF
TRBJ2-5,TRBV27,TRBD1,CASSFRGQGEWETQYF
TRBJ2-1,TRBV13,.,CASSTNPRDWTFYNEQFF
TRBJ2-7,TRBV13,.,CASSLSNEQYF
TRBJ2-7,TRBV4-1,.,CASSQGDSHYEQYF
TRBJ2-1,TRBV4-2,TRBD2,CASSKISGSTYNEQFF
TRBJ1-2,TRBV7-9,.,CASSSGRSGYGYTF
TRBJ1-2,TRBV2,.,CASRSGVYGYTF
TRBJ2-3,TRBV7-2,TRBD2,CASSSSSGGGTDTQYF
TRBJ2-7,TRBV11-3,.,CASRDRSGLSYEQYF
TRBJ2-6,TRBV19,.,CASRDRPSSGANVLTF
TRBJ2-3,TRBV6-5,TRBD2,CASSYSGTSADTQYF
TRBJ1-2,TRBV18,.,CASSLPDGQRYGYTF
TRBJ1-1,TRBV9,.,CASSVFPTGTEAFF
TRBJ2-2,TRBV30,TRBD2,CAWRRPPEEIAGVLTGELFF
.,TRBV4-2,TRBD2,CASSQVSRELKDEQYF
TRBJ2-7,TRBV20-1,.,CSVRANYEQYF
TRBJ2-7,TRBV30,TRBD2,CAWGRTSGTHEQYF
TRBJ1-6,TRBV30,.,CAWSVPGYNSPLHF
TRBJ2-5,TRBV2,TRBD1,CASRDALGTGEETQYF
TRBJ2-7,TRBV12-5,TRBD2,CASGLLGWGSGSKFLSYEQYF
TRBJ1-2,TRBV11-2,.,CASSLDWALGACYGYTF
TRBJ2-7,TRBV4-3,.,CASSQDLVLAREQYF
TRBJ2-7,TRBV7-2,.,CASSYQSKQGYEQYF
TRBJ2-2,TRBV28,TRBD2,CASSLAGGPENTGELFF
TRBJ2-5,TRBV27,.,CASSLSGGRFQETQYF
TRBJ2-3,TRBV12-5,TRBD2,CASGSSGRTDTQYF
TRBJ2-2,TRBV28,TRBD2,CASMPSGEDTGELFF
TRBJ2-7,TRBV27,TRBD1,CASSLSRTGFTYEQYF
TRBJ2-5,TRBV30,.,CAWNGGPRETQYF
TRBJ2-5,TRBV29-1,TRBD2,CSVELAGGIIETQYF
TRBJ1-4,TRBV2,.,CASSGAVPGDEKLFF
TRBJ2-7,TRBV5-6,.,CASSLYNTGAYEQYF